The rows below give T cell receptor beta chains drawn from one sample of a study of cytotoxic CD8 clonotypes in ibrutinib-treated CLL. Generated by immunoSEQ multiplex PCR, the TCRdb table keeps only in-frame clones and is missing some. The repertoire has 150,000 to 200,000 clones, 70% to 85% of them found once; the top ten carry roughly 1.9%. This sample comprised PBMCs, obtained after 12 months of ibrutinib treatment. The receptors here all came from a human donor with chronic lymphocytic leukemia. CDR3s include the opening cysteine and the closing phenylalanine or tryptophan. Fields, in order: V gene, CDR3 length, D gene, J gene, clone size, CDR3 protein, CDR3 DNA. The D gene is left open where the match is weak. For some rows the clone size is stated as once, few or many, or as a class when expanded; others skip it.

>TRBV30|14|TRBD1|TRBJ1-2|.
CACPSQDRARGYTF
TGTGCCTGCCCATCTCAGGACAGGGCCCGAGGCTACACCTTC
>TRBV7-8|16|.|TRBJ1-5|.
CASSNRQIYSNQPQHF
TGTGCCAGCAGTAACCGACAGATCTATAGCAATCAGCCCCAGCATTTT
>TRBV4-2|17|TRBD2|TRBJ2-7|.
CASSQERPSGWRYEQYF
TGTGCCAGCAGCCAAGAAAGGCCTAGCGGGTGGCGCTACGAGCAGTACTTC
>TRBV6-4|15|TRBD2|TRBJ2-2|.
CASNEWTSGTGELFF
TGTGCCAGCAACGAGTGGACTAGCGGCACCGGGGAGCTGTTTTTT
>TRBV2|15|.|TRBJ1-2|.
CASSRKGSGFAGYTF
TGTGCCAGCAGCAGAAAGGGGTCGGGTTTCGCGGGCTACACCTTC
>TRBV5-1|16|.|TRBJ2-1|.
CASSPSGGAISHEQFF
TGCGCCAGCAGCCCGTCTGGGGGGGCTATTTCCCATGAGCAGTTCTTC
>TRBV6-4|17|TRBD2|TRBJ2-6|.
CASSVAAGGSGANVLTF
TGTGCCAGCAGTGTGGCAGCGGGAGGGTCTGGGGCCAACGTCCTGACTTTC
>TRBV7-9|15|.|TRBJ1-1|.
CASSSQGLPNTEAFF
TGTGCCAGCAGCTCCCAGGGACTTCCGAACACTGAAGCTTTCTTT
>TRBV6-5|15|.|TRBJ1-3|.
CASSPDSSSGNTIYF
TGTGCCAGCAGTCCCGACAGTTCCTCTGGAAACACCATATATTTT
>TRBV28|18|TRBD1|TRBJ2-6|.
CASRLTTGILSGANVLTF
TGTGCCAGCAGATTGACGACAGGGATTCTCTCTGGGGCCAACGTCCTGACTTTC
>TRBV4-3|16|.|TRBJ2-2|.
CASSQGRFGITGELFF
TGCGCCAGCAGCCAAGGCCGGTTTGGGATCACCGGGGAGCTGTTTTTT
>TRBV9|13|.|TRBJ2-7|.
CASSVPPGGKVYF
TGTGCCAGCAGCGTACCCCCTGGGGGGAAGGTTTACTTC
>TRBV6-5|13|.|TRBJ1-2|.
CASSYFGNYGYTF
TGTGCCAGCAGTTACTTCGGGAACTATGGCTACACCTTC
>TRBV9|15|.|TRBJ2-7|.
CASSVSAATSYEQYF
TGTGCCAGCAGCGTATCAGCGGCCACCTCCTACGAGCAGTACTTC
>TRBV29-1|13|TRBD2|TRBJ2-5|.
CSASSGSRETQYF
TGCAGCGCTTCAAGCGGGAGCAGAGAGACCCAGTACTTC
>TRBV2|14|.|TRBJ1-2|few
CASSEQGEGYGYTF
TGTGCCAGCAGTGAACAAGGGGAAGGCTATGGCTACACCTTC